The 18 T cell receptor beta chains presented below share a single source sample, sequenced in a study of shared clonotypes between healthy human individuals. Assay: immunoSEQ multiplex PCR; the TCRdb copy retains only in-frame clones and omits some. The data show over 1.4 million clones, roughly 97% seen once. Material: naive CD4+ T cells sorted from blood. As to subset: CD45RA+ positively selected. The receptors were sampled from a man in his thirties or forties in good health.

This chain joins TRBV5-8 and TRBJ1-5; tentatively, D is TRBD1 (5 bases). Germline loops: CDR1 SGHTS, CDR2 YDEGEE. This CDR3 has 14 residues. Trimming pared 4 bases from V and 0 bases from J, leaving 8 bases between. The CDR3 spells CASSRDGSNQPQHF. In nucleotides, the CDR3 is TGTGCCAGCAGCCGGGACGGTAGCAATCAGCCCCAGCATTTT.

The chain combines TRBV18 with TRBJ1-1, with a weak D call TRBD1 (5 bases). The V end lost 3 bases, the J end lost 3 bases, and 8 bases lay between the germline ends. The CDR3 extends over 13 amino acids. CDR1 is KGHSH, CDR2 LQKENI, per germline. CDR3 loop: CASSPKGDTEAFF. The CDR3 DNA is TGTGCCAGCTCACCGAAAGGGGACACTGAAGCTTTCTTT.

This clone was seen just once. The chain employs TRBV7-9 and TRBJ2-7; 10 bases align to TRBD2. The CDR3 loop spans 14 amino acids. The V and J ends lost 6 bases and 7 bases, in that order; junction bases with no gene match: 9. Germline values: CDR1 SEHNR, CDR2 FQNEAQ (reference sequence). The CDR3 sequence is CASRGTSALSEQYF. The CDR3 DNA reads as TGTGCCAGCAGAGGGACTAGCGCGTTAAGTGAGCAGTACTTC.

This chain joins TRBV28 and TRBJ2-7; TRBD2 aligns across 12 bases. CDR3 length: 17 amino acids. Germline assignment: CDR1 MDHEN and CDR2 SYDVKM. Trimming took 6 bases from V and 7 from J; bases not matched to a gene: 16. CDR3 nucleotides: TGTGCCAGCAGGCACCCTCGGCTAGCGGGAGGGCCTAGAGAGCAGTACTTC. Its protein product is CASRHPRLAGGPREQYF.

This rearrangement joins TRBV27 to TRBJ2-5, with 10 bases that match TRBD2. Germline V CDR1 and CDR2: MNHEY, SMNVEV (reference sequence). The CDR3 consists of 14 residues. The V and J ends lost 6 bases and 2 bases, in that order; junction bases with no gene match: 3. DNA of the CDR3: TGTGCCAGCAGGGAACTAGCGGGACAAGAGACCCAGTACTTC. Its protein product is CASRELAGQETQYF.

This clone was observed a single time. The chain uses TRBV29-1 and TRBJ2-5; D perhaps matches TRBD2 (5 bases). This CDR3 region has 11 residues. With 5 bases removed from V and 5 bases from J, the gap between germline ends came to 9 bases. Germline values: CDR1 SQVTM, CDR2 ANQGSEA. The CDR3: CSVLQRETQYF. The DNA for the CDR3 is TGCAGCGTTTTACAGCGGGAGACCCAGTACTTC.

V gene TRBV28 combines with J gene TRBJ2-7; a weak D match, TRBD1 (5 bases). Germline assignment: CDR1 MDHEN and CDR2 SYDVKM. This CDR3 is 16 amino acids long. V was cut by 8 bases and J by 0 bases, with 20 bases left in between. This CDR3 is CASRSFDGAVSYEQYF. DNA for the CDR3: TGTGCCAGCCGCTCGTTTGATGGGGCGGTCTCCTACGAGCAGTACTTC.

About this clone: Distinct nucleotide sequences in the sample also encode this CDR3. The V and J genes are TRBV28 and TRBJ2-7; D gene ambiguous. This CDR3 contains 13 residues. Trimming took off 2 bases at V and 1 base at J, with 6 bases between the two ends. Germline CDR1 MDHEN, CDR2 SYDVKM. The CDR3, as DNA: TGTGCCAGCAGTTTAGGGCCTTCCTACGAGCAGTACTTC. Translation gives CASSLGPSYEQYF.

The chain combines TRBV11-2 with TRBJ2-2, with TRBD2 matching 15 bases. The CDR3 is made up of 16 amino acids. After removal of 5 bases from V and 6 bases from J, the junction contained 4 bases not matched to a gene. CDR1 is SGHAT, CDR2 FQNNGV, per germline. The CDR3, as DNA: TGTGCCAGCAGCCCTGGACTAGCGGGAGGGCCCGGGGAGCTGTTTTTT. This gives the protein CASSPGLAGGPGELFF.

The J gene is TRBJ2-7, the V gene TRBV19; D is perhaps TRBD2 (5 bases). The CDR3 runs 18 residues. V lost 6 bases and J lost 3, with 27 bases in between. Germline V CDR1 and CDR2: LNHDA, SQIVND (reference sequence). CDR3 coding DNA: TGTGCCAGTAGCGGGGTAGAGGGCTCCTCCACGGCTTTCTACGAGCAGTACTTC. Its translation is CASSGVEGSSTAFYEQYF.

The CDR3 coding sequence is TGTGCCAGCAGCTTGGCCATAGCCGGGGAGCTGTTTTTT. Its translation: CASSLAIAGELFF. The chain employs TRBV5-4 and TRBJ2-2; D is undetermined. CDR3 length: 13 residues. Germline loops: CDR1 SGHNT, CDR2 YYREEE (reference sequence). Deletions cut 0 bases from V and 6 bases from J, with 6 bases between.

This chain uses TRBV14 with TRBJ2-3; possible D gene TRBD1, 6 bases. The V end lost 6 bases, the J end lost 10 bases, and 17 bases lay between the germline ends. Germline-derived CDR1 and CDR2 are SGHDN and FVKESK. CDR3 length equals 13 residues. Here the CDR3 reads CASRGLRDISQYF. The CDR3 nucleotides are TGTGCCAGCAGGGGGCTAAGGGACATCTCGCAGTATTTT.

The rearrangement links TRBV14 to TRBJ2-5; D is tentatively TRBD1 or TRBD2 (5 bases each). The CDR3 is 15 amino acids. V lost 4 bases to trimming and J lost 5 bases, with 17 bases between them. Germline V CDR1 and CDR2: SGHDN, FVKESK. Written as DNA, the CDR3 is TGTGCCAGCAGCCGACCCTCGGGGCTGTGGGAGACCCAGTACTTC. It codes for CASSRPSGLWETQYF.

The chain carries TRBV5-6 and TRBJ1-1; unclear D gene. From germline, CDR1 is SGHDT and CDR2 YYEEEE. There are 14 residues in the CDR3. V shed 6 bases and J shed 0 bases, with 12 bases lying between them. CDR3 amino acids: CASTLSDMNTEAFF. CDR3 in DNA: TGTGCCAGCACACTCAGCGATATGAACACTGAAGCTTTCTTT.

V is TRBV9 and J is TRBJ1-3, with D perhaps TRBD1 (5 bases). Germline V gives CDR1 SGDLS, CDR2 YYNGEE. V was clipped by 1 base and J by 0 bases, with 14 bases between them. This CDR3 spans 17 amino acids. The CDR3 bases are TGTGCCAGCAGCGTATTCCAGGGAGAGGCCTCTGGAAACACCATATATTTT. Translated: CASSVFQGEASGNTIYF.

This rearrangement joins TRBV28 to TRBJ1-4; 8 positions agree with TRBD1. Germline CDR1 reads MDHEN; CDR2 reads SYDVKM. This CDR3 spans 15 amino acids. The ends lost 5 bases at V and 8 bases at J; junction bases unmatched: 10. DNA of the CDR3: TGTGCCAGCAGTCCTCTGGACAGGGAGACAGAAAAACTGTTTTTT. Its translation: CASSPLDRETEKLFF.

The chain combines TRBV2 with TRBJ2-2; tentatively, D is TRBD2 (6 bases). Germline assignment: CDR1 SNHLY and CDR2 FYNNEI. Trimming stripped 3 bases from V and 5 bases from J, with 16 bases between. The CDR3 totals 16 residues. The CDR3 DNA reads as TGTGCCAGCAGTGATGAGGTGTGGCGGGGAACCGGGGAGCTGTTTTTT. Translating gives CASSDEVWRGTGELFF.

This clone appeared a single time. The chain carries TRBV9 and TRBJ2-1; perhaps D is TRBD1 or TRBD2 (6 bases each). Trimming took 2 bases from V and 10 from J, leaving 19 bases between them. Germline V gene lookup returns CDR1 SGDLS and CDR2 YYNGEE. The length of the CDR3 is 15 residues. The CDR3, as DNA: TGTGCCAGCAGCGTTGAGGGGGGTCTAGCGAGGGAGCAGTTCTTC. Protein: CASSVEGGLAREQFF.